The clone carrying this T cell receptor beta chain was observed a few times. Its antigen is currently unknown. The sample originates from a study of T-cell reconstitution after alpha-beta-depleted transplantation in children. Unique molecular identifiers were built into the TCRbeta library. TCRdb redid the calling of the PCR reads with MiXCR, one entry per CDR3 protein. The table includes 700,000 or so distinct CDR3 sequences, 10% to 15% detected once. This CDR3 has 18 residues. The study's findings and limits: Expanded graft clones, several hundred of them, were reportedly the source of alpha-beta T cells about two months after transplant. At day 60, the high TCRbeta diversity found in some patients originated from recipient T cells and thymic progenitors that had survived.

This clonotype was sampled from a girl under 10 years old with congenital amegakaryocytic thrombocytopenia, due to receive a stem cell transplant. The specimen was PBMCs, collected before TCRalphabeta/CD19-depleted stem cell transplant. V usage is TRBV21-1 and J usage is TRBJ2-1; the table names TRBD1, a call not compared with the DNA. TRBV21-1 is termed a pseudogene. In DNA, the CDR3 is TGTGCCAGCGCACTTCCGAGGGGAGCGGGAGACTCCTACAATGAGCAGTTCTTC. It encodes CASALPRGAGDSYNEQFF.